A single sample gave rise to the 8 T cell receptor beta chains below, sequenced in a study of cytomegalovirus exposure and HLA in healthy donors. Sequencing used immunoSEQ multiplex PCR; TCRdb keeps in-frame clones, though not all of them. This sample has some 100,000 clones, with approximately 89% found just once. The specimen was PBMCs. Every receptor here comes from a man younger than 35 in good health and CMV-seronegative.

This clone was seen more than once but under ten times. V is TRBV18 and J is TRBJ2-7; no clear D. The CDR3 has 15 amino acids. Per the germline V gene, CDR1 is KGHSH and CDR2 is LQKENI. V was clipped by 2 bases and J by 0 bases, with 11 bases between them. The CDR3 nucleotides read TGTGCCAGCTCACCAGTGAACAAAGACTCCTACGAGCAGTACTTC. This gives the protein CASSPVNKDSYEQYF.

The V and J genes are TRBV2 and TRBJ2-5; TRBD2 agrees at 10 bases. This CDR3 comprises 15 residues. Per the germline V gene, CDR1 is SNHLY and CDR2 is FYNNEI. V was clipped by 6 bases and J by 0 bases; unmatched bases: 4. The CDR3 protein is CASRGLAGDQETQYF. CDR3 nucleotide sequence: TGTGCCAGCAGGGGGCTAGCGGGGGACCAAGAGACCCAGTACTTC.

The chain uses TRBV7-6 and TRBJ2-7; D is uncertain. CDR3 length equals 14 residues. Germline V gene lookup returns CDR1 SGHVS and CDR2 FNYEAQ. V was clipped by 1 base and J by 7 bases, with 14 bases between them. CDR3 coding DNA: TGTGCCAGCAGCTTAGAATCCGTTACAGTTGAGCAGTACTTC. It encodes CASSLESVTVEQYF.

This clone was seen just once. The chain recombines TRBV27 with TRBJ2-7; no clear D. The length of the CDR3 is 15 residues. Germline V CDR1 and CDR2: MNHEY, SMNVEV (reference sequence). V was trimmed by 3 bases and J by 0 bases, leaving 12 bases between them. Here the CDR3 reads CASSLVSLSSYEQYF. CDR3 coding DNA: TGTGCCAGCAGTTTGGTGAGCCTTAGCTCCTACGAGCAGTACTTC.

V gene TRBV5-1 combines with J gene TRBJ1-1; possible D gene TRBD1, 5 bases. In germline, CDR1 is SGHRS, CDR2 YFSETQ. V was shortened by 4 bases and J by 5 bases, with 15 bases between the two germline ends. The length of the CDR3 is 14 residues. CDR3 in amino acids: CASSQGGERTEAFF. In DNA form, the CDR3 reads TGCGCCAGCAGCCAGGGAGGGGAGCGTACTGAAGCTTTCTTT.

This chain links TRBV7-2 with TRBJ1-2, with a tentative D call TRBD1 (5 bases). CDR3 length equals 14 residues. Germline V gives CDR1 SGHTA, CDR2 FQGNSA. Between the trimmed V and J ends, which lost 4 bases and 8 bases, there was a span of 17 bases. CDR3 residues: CASSSGPSGGGYTF. DNA of the CDR3: TGTGCCAGCAGCTCAGGGCCATCCGGAGGGGGCTACACCTTC.

The chain carries TRBV4-1 and TRBJ1-3, with D uncertain. Germline lookup yields CDR1 MGHRA and CDR2 YSYEKL. Trimming shortened V by 1 base and J by 0 bases, and 10 bases separated the two germline ends. CDR3 length: 16 residues. The CDR3 nucleotides read TGCGCCAGCAGCCAAGGGTCCCAGTACTCTGGAAACACCATATATTTT. It is translated as CASSQGSQYSGNTIYF.

This chain joins TRBV7-9 and TRBJ1-2, with D possibly TRBD1 on 5 matching bases. V was pared by 8 bases and J by 4 bases, with 11 bases between. The germline V gene encodes CDR1 SEHNR and CDR2 FQNEAQ (reference sequence). The CDR3 spans 12 residues. The CDR3 loop reads CASGGGPYGYTF. The DNA of the CDR3 is TGTGCCAGCGGGGGGGGACCCTATGGCTACACCTTC.